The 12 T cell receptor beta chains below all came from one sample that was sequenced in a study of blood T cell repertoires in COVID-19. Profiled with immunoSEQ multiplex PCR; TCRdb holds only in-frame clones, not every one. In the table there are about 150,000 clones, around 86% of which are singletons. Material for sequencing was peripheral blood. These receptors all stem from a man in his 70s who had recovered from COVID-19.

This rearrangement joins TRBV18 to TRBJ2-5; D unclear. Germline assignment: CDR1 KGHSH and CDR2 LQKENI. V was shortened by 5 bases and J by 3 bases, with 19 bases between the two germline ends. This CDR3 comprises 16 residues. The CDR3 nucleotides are TGTGCCAGCTCAACTGTCCCCGCATACCGGGAAGAGACCCAGTACTTC. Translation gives CASSTVPAYREETQYF.

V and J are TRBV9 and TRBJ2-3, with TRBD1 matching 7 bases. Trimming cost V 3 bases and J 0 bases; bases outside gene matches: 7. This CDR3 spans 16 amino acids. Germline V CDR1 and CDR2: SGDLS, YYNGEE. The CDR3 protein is CASSDRGLSSTDTQYF. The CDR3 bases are TGTGCCAGCAGCGATAGGGGGCTCAGTAGCACAGATACGCAGTATTTT.

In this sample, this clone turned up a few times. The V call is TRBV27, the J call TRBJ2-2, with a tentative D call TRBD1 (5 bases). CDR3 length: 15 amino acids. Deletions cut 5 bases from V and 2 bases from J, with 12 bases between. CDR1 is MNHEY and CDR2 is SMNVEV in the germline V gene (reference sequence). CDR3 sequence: CASSLRAQNTGELFF. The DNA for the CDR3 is TGTGCCAGCAGTCTCAGGGCCCAAAACACCGGGGAGCTGTTTTTT.

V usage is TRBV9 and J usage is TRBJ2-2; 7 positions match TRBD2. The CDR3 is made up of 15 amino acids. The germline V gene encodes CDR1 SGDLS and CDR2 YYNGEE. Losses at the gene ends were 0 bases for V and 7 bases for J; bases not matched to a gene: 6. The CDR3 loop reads CASSVGQGGGGELFF. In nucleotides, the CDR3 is TGTGCCAGCAGCGTAGGGCAGGGCGGGGGCGGGGAGCTGTTTTTT.

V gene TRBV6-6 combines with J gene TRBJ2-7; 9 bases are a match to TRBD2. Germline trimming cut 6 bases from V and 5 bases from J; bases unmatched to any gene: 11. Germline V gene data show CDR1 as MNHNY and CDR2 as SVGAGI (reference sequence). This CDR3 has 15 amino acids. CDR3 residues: CASSLGISGSDEQYF. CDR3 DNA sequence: TGTGCCAGCAGCCTGGGTATTAGCGGGAGCGACGAGCAGTACTTC.

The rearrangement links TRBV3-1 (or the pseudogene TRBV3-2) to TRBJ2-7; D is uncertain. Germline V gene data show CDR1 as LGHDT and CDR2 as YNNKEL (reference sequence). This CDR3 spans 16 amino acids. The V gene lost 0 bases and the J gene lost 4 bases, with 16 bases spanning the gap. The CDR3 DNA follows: TGTGCCAGCAGCCAAGATCTGAAGACATTCCCATACGAGCAGTACTTC. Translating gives CASSQDLKTFPYEQYF.

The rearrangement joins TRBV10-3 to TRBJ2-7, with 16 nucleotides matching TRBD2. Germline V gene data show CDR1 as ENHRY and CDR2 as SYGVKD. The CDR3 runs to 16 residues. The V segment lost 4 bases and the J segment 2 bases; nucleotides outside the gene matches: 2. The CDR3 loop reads CAISGGLAGGTYEQYF. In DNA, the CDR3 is TGTGCCATCAGTGGGGGACTAGCGGGAGGGACCTACGAGCAGTACTTC.

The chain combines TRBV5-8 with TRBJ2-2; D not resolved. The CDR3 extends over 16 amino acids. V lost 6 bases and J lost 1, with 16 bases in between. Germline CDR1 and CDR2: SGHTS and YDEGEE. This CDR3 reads CASTLAKVRNTGELFF. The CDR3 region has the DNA TGTGCCAGCACCCTGGCCAAAGTAAGGAACACCGGGGAGCTGTTTTTT.

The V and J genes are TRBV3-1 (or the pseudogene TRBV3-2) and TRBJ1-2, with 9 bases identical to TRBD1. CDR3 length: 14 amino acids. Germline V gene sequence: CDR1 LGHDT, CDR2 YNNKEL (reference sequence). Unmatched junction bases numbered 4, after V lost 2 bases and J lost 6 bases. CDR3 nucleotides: TGTGCCAGCAGCCAAAGGACAGGGGCGAATGGCTACACCTTC. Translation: CASSQRTGANGYTF.

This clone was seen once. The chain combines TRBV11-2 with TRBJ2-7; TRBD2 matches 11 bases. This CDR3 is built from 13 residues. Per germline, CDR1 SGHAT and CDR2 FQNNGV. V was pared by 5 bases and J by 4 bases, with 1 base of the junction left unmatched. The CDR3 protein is CASSPSGRYEQYF. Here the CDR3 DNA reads TGTGCCAGCAGCCCTAGCGGGAGGTACGAGCAGTACTTC.

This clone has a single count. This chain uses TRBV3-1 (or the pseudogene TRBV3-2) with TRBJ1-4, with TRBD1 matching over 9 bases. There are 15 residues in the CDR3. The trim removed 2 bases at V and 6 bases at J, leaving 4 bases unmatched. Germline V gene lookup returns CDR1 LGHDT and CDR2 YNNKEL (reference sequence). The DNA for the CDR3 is TGTGCCAGCAGCCAATCCGGGACAGGGTATGAAAAACTGTTTTTT. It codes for CASSQSGTGYEKLFF.

This chain's CDR3 is CASSQDIPPDTQYF. Written as DNA, the CDR3 is TGCGCCAGCAGCCAAGACATTCCCCCAGATACGCAGTATTTT. The genes are TRBV4-1 and TRBJ2-3, with D uncertain. Germline V gene lookup returns CDR1 MGHRA and CDR2 YSYEKL. The CDR3 sequence is 14 residues long. Trimming shortened V by 0 bases and J by 4 bases, and 8 bases separated the two germline ends.